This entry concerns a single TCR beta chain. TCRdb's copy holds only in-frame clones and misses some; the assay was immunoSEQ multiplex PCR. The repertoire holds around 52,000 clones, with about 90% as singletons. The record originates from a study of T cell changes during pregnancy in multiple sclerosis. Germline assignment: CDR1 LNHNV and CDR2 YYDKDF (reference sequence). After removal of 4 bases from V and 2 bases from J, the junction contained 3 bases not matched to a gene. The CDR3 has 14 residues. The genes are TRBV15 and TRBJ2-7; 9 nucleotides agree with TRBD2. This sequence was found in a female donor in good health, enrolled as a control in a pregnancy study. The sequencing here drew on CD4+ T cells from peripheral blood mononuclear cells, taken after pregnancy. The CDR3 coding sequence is TGTGCCACCAGCAAGACTAGCGGAGCCTACGAGCAGTACTTC. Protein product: CATSKTSGAYEQYF.